The rows below give T cell receptor beta chains drawn from one sample of a study of T cell repertoires in cytomegalovirus infection. TCRdb reanalysed the reads using MiXCR and keeps one entry per CDR3 protein. The sample yields roughly 100,000 distinct CDR3 sequences, approximately 15% seen once. The sample was PBMCs. The receptor set was obtained from a human donor in good health (CMV status not recorded). Some clones in this sample may be carry-over from other donors' samples. CDR3s include the opening cysteine and the closing phenylalanine or tryptophan. D genes are given only for firm matches. Where a row states a size, it is once, few, many or the class of an expanded clone; other rows omit it.

v_gene: TRBV4-1; j_gene: TRBJ2-3; d_gene: TRBD2; abundance: many; CDR3nt: TGCGCCAGCAAGCCTAGCGGGGGAGCAGATACGCAGTATTTT; CDR3aa: CASKPSGGADTQYF
v_gene: TRBV10-3; j_gene: TRBJ1-2; d_gene: TRBD1; abundance: few; CDR3nt: TGTGCCACCACGACAGGGGGCGGCTATGGCTACACCTTC; CDR3aa: CATTTGGGYGYTF
v_gene: TRBV4-1; j_gene: TRBJ2-1; d_gene: .; abundance: few; CDR3nt: TGCGCCAGCAGCCTTAGGACGGAAGCAACTAATGAGCAGTTCTTC; CDR3aa: CASSLRTEATNEQFF
v_gene: TRBV19; j_gene: TRBJ2-1; d_gene: .; abundance: .; CDR3nt: TGTGCCAGTTATGGGGGGCGAGTCCGGGGTGAGCAGTTCTTC; CDR3aa: CASYGGRVRGEQFF
v_gene: TRBV4-1; j_gene: TRBJ2-2; d_gene: .; abundance: few; CDR3nt: TGCGCCAGCAGCCAAGATAGATCCCGGACGAACACCGGGGAGCTGTTTTTT; CDR3aa: CASSQDRSRTNTGELFF
v_gene: TRBV20-1; j_gene: TRBJ1-6; d_gene: TRBD1; abundance: many; CDR3nt: TGCAGTGCTACCCAGGACAGGACAAGTTCACCCCTCCACTTT; CDR3aa: CSATQDRTSSPLHF
v_gene: TRBV7-2; j_gene: TRBJ1-2; d_gene: .; abundance: many; CDR3nt: TGTGCCAGCAGCTTGGCCGGCAGGTCCTACTATGGCTACACCTTC; CDR3aa: CASSLAGRSYYGYTF
v_gene: TRBV20-1; j_gene: TRBJ1-2; d_gene: .; abundance: few; CDR3nt: TGCAGTGCTCCGACAGATAACTATGGCTACACCTTC; CDR3aa: CSAPTDNYGYTF
v_gene: TRBV4-3; j_gene: TRBJ2-2; d_gene: .; abundance: few; CDR3nt: TGCGCCAGCAGCCAAGGCATGTATGCGAACACCGGGGAGCTGTTTTTT; CDR3aa: CASSQGMYANTGELFF
v_gene: TRBV7-9; j_gene: TRBJ2-1; d_gene: TRBD2; abundance: .; CDR3nt: TGTGCCAGCAGCTTGACTAGCGGGGAGCAGTTCTTC; CDR3aa: CASSLTSGEQFF
v_gene: TRBV11-2; j_gene: TRBJ2-1; d_gene: .; abundance: many; CDR3nt: TGTGCCAGCAGCTTATTGACAGGCTCCTACAATGAGCAGTTCTTC; CDR3aa: CASSLLTGSYNEQFF
v_gene: TRBV5-4; j_gene: TRBJ2-5; d_gene: TRBD1; abundance: few; CDR3nt: TGTGCCAGCAGCTTGGAATCGACAGGGGTTGGGGAGACCCAGTACTTC; CDR3aa: CASSLESTGVGETQYF
v_gene: TRBV12-3/TRBV12-4; j_gene: TRBJ1-5; d_gene: .; abundance: many; CDR3nt: TGTGCCAGCAGTTCGAGGGACTATAGCAATCAGCCCCAGCATTTT; CDR3aa: CASSSRDYSNQPQHF
v_gene: TRBV7-7; j_gene: TRBJ2-2; d_gene: .; abundance: few; CDR3nt: TGTGCTAGCAGCTTACAGGCGAACACCGGGGAGCTGTTTTTT; CDR3aa: CASSLQANTGELFF
v_gene: TRBV7-6; j_gene: TRBJ1-5; d_gene: TRBD1; abundance: many; CDR3nt: TGTGCCAGCAGCCTAACAGGGGGAGGTCAGCCCCAGCATTTT; CDR3aa: CASSLTGGGQPQHF
v_gene: TRBV27; j_gene: TRBJ2-7; d_gene: TRBD2; abundance: .; CDR3nt: TGTGCCAGCTCGCGGGGGTATTCCTACGAGCAGTACTTC; CDR3aa: CASSRGYSYEQYF
v_gene: TRBV7-2; j_gene: TRBJ2-2; d_gene: .; abundance: .; CDR3nt: TGTGCCAGCAGCTTAGTTCTCACCGGGGAGCTGTTTTTT; CDR3aa: CASSLVLTGELFF
v_gene: TRBV7-2; j_gene: TRBJ2-5; d_gene: .; abundance: many; CDR3nt: TGTGCCAGCAGCGAAGGACCCTCTCAAGAGACCCAGTACTTC; CDR3aa: CASSEGPSQETQYF
v_gene: TRBV9; j_gene: TRBJ2-7; d_gene: .; abundance: .; CDR3nt: TGTGCCAGCAGCGTAGAGGGGACGCCCACGAGCGAGCAGTACTTC; CDR3aa: CASSVEGTPTSEQYF
v_gene: TRBV27; j_gene: TRBJ1-1; d_gene: .; abundance: few; CDR3nt: TGTGCCAGCAGCCTTTCGCGGATAAACACTGAAGCTTTCTTT; CDR3aa: CASSLSRINTEAFF
v_gene: TRBV14; j_gene: TRBJ2-1; d_gene: .; abundance: .; CDR3nt: TGTGCCAGCAGCCCCGGACAGACTGAGCAGTTCTTC; CDR3aa: CASSPGQTEQFF
v_gene: TRBV28; j_gene: TRBJ2-5; d_gene: TRBD1; abundance: many; CDR3nt: TGTGCCAGCAGATGGGCAGGGGGCCAAGAGACCCAGTACTTC; CDR3aa: CASRWAGGQETQYF
v_gene: TRBV2; j_gene: TRBJ2-7; d_gene: .; abundance: few; CDR3nt: TGTGCCAGCCGAATTCCGCCAGGGCAACACGAGCAGTACTTC; CDR3aa: CASRIPPGQHEQYF
v_gene: TRBV7-9; j_gene: TRBJ2-3; d_gene: .; abundance: many; CDR3nt: TGTGCCAGCAGCTTAGCCGGCCCAGCCACAGATACGCAGTATTTT; CDR3aa: CASSLAGPATDTQYF
v_gene: TRBV29-1; j_gene: TRBJ1-1; d_gene: TRBD1; abundance: .; CDR3nt: TGCAGCGTTTTCAAGCCGGGACAGGTGGTAGCTTTCTTT; CDR3aa: CSVFKPGQVVAFF
v_gene: TRBV7-9; j_gene: TRBJ1-3; d_gene: .; abundance: many; CDR3nt: TGTGCCAGCAGCTTTGGTGGTCAGGCTGGAAACACCATATATTTT; CDR3aa: CASSFGGQAGNTIYF
v_gene: TRBV5-6; j_gene: TRBJ2-6; d_gene: .; abundance: many; CDR3nt: TGTGCCAGCAGCTTGTGGAGGGGGCGATCCTCTGGGGCCAACGTCCTGACTTTC; CDR3aa: CASSLWRGRSSGANVLTF
v_gene: TRBV28; j_gene: TRBJ1-3; d_gene: .; abundance: many; CDR3nt: TGTGCCAGCAGTTCCCCGGGAGGTTCTTCTGGAAACACCATATATTTT; CDR3aa: CASSSPGGSSGNTIYF
v_gene: TRBV9; j_gene: TRBJ1-2; d_gene: .; abundance: few; CDR3nt: TGTGCCAGCAGCCCCGGGACGTGGGGCTACACCTTC; CDR3aa: CASSPGTWGYTF
v_gene: TRBV14; j_gene: TRBJ1-1; d_gene: .; abundance: .; CDR3nt: TGTGCCAGCGCTCTAGGGAACACTGAAGCTTTCTTT; CDR3aa: CASALGNTEAFF
v_gene: TRBV6-6; j_gene: TRBJ1-1; d_gene: TRBD1; abundance: few; CDR3nt: TGTGCCAGCAGCCGACAGGGTTACCTCACTGAAGCTTTCTTT; CDR3aa: CASSRQGYLTEAFF
v_gene: TRBV7-9; j_gene: TRBJ1-1; d_gene: .; abundance: .; CDR3nt: TGTGCCTGCAGACTGTACGACAGGAACACTGAAGCTTTCTTT; CDR3aa: CACRLYDRNTEAFF
v_gene: TRBV28; j_gene: TRBJ2-4; d_gene: TRBD2; abundance: many; CDR3nt: TGTGCCAGCAGTTTGTTTACTAGCGGGGGAAAAAACATTCAGTACTTC; CDR3aa: CASSLFTSGGKNIQYF
v_gene: TRBV7-2; j_gene: TRBJ1-2; d_gene: .; abundance: many; CDR3nt: TGTGCCGGGGGTGGGGCTGGGAGCTATGGCTACACCTTC; CDR3aa: CAGGGAGSYGYTF
v_gene: TRBV18; j_gene: TRBJ1-6; d_gene: .; abundance: .; CDR3nt: TGTGCCAGCTCATCAGGCAGTGATAATTCACCCCTCCACTTT; CDR3aa: CASSSGSDNSPLHF
v_gene: TRBV28; j_gene: TRBJ1-1; d_gene: .; abundance: many; CDR3nt: TGTGCCAGCACCCAGATGGGGAACACTGAAGCTTTCTTT; CDR3aa: CASTQMGNTEAFF
v_gene: TRBV4-2; j_gene: TRBJ2-3; d_gene: .; abundance: few; CDR3nt: TGTGCCAGCAGCTCCCGTCCCGCGGGGTCTAGCACAGATACGCAGTATTTT; CDR3aa: CASSSRPAGSSTDTQYF
v_gene: TRBV7-2; j_gene: TRBJ2-1; d_gene: .; abundance: many; CDR3nt: TGTGCCAGCAGCGCCTCGAGCTATCAGTTCTTC; CDR3aa: CASSASSYQFF
v_gene: TRBV28; j_gene: TRBJ2-5; d_gene: TRBD2; abundance: few; CDR3nt: TGTGCCATCCAGCGGGGGGGTTTTTGGGAGACCCAGTACTTC; CDR3aa: CAIQRGGFWETQYF
v_gene: TRBV14; j_gene: TRBJ1-6; d_gene: .; abundance: .; CDR3nt: TGTGCCAGCAGCCAAGAATGGGGGGGAAAGATGGACTCCTATAATTCACCCCTCCACTTT; CDR3aa: CASSQEWGGKMDSYNSPLHF
v_gene: TRBV28; j_gene: TRBJ2-6; d_gene: .; abundance: .; CDR3nt: TGTGCCATAAACGAGGGGGGCTCTGGGGCCAACGTCCTGACTTTC; CDR3aa: CAINEGGSGANVLTF
v_gene: TRBV29-1; j_gene: TRBJ1-1; d_gene: .; abundance: .; CDR3nt: TGCAGCGTCCGGGAGCGGGCCCTAAGGACTGAAGCTTTCTTT; CDR3aa: CSVRERALRTEAFF
v_gene: TRBV27; j_gene: TRBJ2-5; d_gene: .; abundance: .; CDR3nt: TGTGCCAGCAGCTTTAATTCAGGGGTGGAGACCCAGTACTTC; CDR3aa: CASSFNSGVETQYF
v_gene: TRBV7-3; j_gene: TRBJ2-3; d_gene: .; abundance: .; CDR3nt: TGTGCCAGCAGCTTAACGAGTGGCACAGATACGAAGTATTTT; CDR3aa: CASSLTSGTDTKYF
v_gene: TRBV9; j_gene: TRBJ2-7; d_gene: .; abundance: .; CDR3nt: TGTGCCAGCAGCGTAGCCGGGGAGGCCGCCTACGAGCAGTACTTC; CDR3aa: CASSVAGEAAYEQYF
v_gene: TRBV20-1; j_gene: TRBJ1-2; d_gene: .; abundance: .; CDR3nt: TGCAGTGTTACCGGCTACACCTTC; CDR3aa: CSVTGYTF
v_gene: TRBV18; j_gene: TRBJ1-5; d_gene: .; abundance: .; CDR3nt: TGTGCCAGCTCACCACTTTCGGGGGAACTGCCCCAGCATTTT; CDR3aa: CASSPLSGELPQHF
v_gene: TRBV12-3/TRBV12-4; j_gene: TRBJ1-2; d_gene: .; abundance: few; CDR3nt: TGTGCCAGCAGTCCTTACCCCCGGGTCGGCAACTATGGCTACACCTTC; CDR3aa: CASSPYPRVGNYGYTF
v_gene: TRBV7-2; j_gene: TRBJ2-3; d_gene: TRBD2; abundance: many; CDR3nt: TGTGCCAGCAGCGACCGAATAGGGACTAGCGGCACAGATACGCAGTATTTT; CDR3aa: CASSDRIGTSGTDTQYF
v_gene: TRBV6-6; j_gene: TRBJ1-5; d_gene: .; abundance: few; CDR3nt: TGTGCCAGCAGTTCCTGGTGGGGCAATCAGCCCCAGCATTTT; CDR3aa: CASSSWWGNQPQHF
v_gene: TRBV7-9; j_gene: TRBJ1-1; d_gene: .; abundance: few; CDR3nt: TGTGCCAGCAGCTCCAAGTCGGGGAACACTGAAGCTTTCTTT; CDR3aa: CASSSKSGNTEAFF
v_gene: TRBV5-1; j_gene: TRBJ1-6; d_gene: .; abundance: few; CDR3nt: TGCGCCAGCAGCGCGGACGGGACAAATTCACCCCTCCACTTT; CDR3aa: CASSADGTNSPLHF
v_gene: TRBV10-3; j_gene: TRBJ1-4; d_gene: .; abundance: many; CDR3nt: TGTGCCATCGGAGGGGCCAGCACCACAACTAATGAAAAACTGTTTTTT; CDR3aa: CAIGGASTTTNEKLFF
v_gene: TRBV30; j_gene: TRBJ2-5; d_gene: .; abundance: few; CDR3nt: TGTGCCTGGAGCCCCAGATGGGGGGAGACCCAGTACTTC; CDR3aa: CAWSPRWGETQYF
v_gene: TRBV7-8; j_gene: TRBJ2-3; d_gene: .; abundance: many; CDR3nt: TGTGCCAGCAGCTTTACAGGGTTGGGAGATACGCAGTATTTT; CDR3aa: CASSFTGLGDTQYF